Presented here are 27 T cell receptor beta chains from one specimen sequenced in a study of cytomegalovirus exposure and HLA in healthy donors. The study ran its PCR with 60 Vbeta and 13 Jbeta primers. Sequencing was performed with immunoSEQ multiplex PCR; in TCRdb, only in-frame clones are kept and a portion is missing. The sample consists of roughly 120,000 clones, roughly 8.6% of them appearing once. The source material was PBMCs. Every receptor here comes from a middle-aged woman in good health and CMV-seropositive.

This chain joins TRBV4-1 and TRBJ2-2; no reliable D call. Per germline, CDR1 MGHRA and CDR2 YSYEKL. The V end was cut by 0 bases, the J end by 6 bases, with 17 bases between. This CDR3 contains 17 residues. For the CDR3, the DNA is TGCGCCAGCAGCCAAGAATTGGTACACCTTCGTCCCGGGGAGCTGTTTTTT. It specifies CASSQELVHLRPGELFF.

The rearrangement links TRBV28 to TRBJ2-1; TRBD2 is a possible D gene (6 bases). CDR1 is MDHEN and CDR2 is SYDVKM in the germline V gene. V was shortened by 3 bases and J by 6 bases, with 18 bases between the two germline ends. The CDR3 covers 16 residues. CDR3 sequence (DNA): TGTGCCAGCAGTTTCCTCGGCGGGGTGGCTGGCAATGAGCAGTTCTTC. It encodes CASSFLGGVAGNEQFF. Based on the CDR3 plus reference TRBV28 and TRBJ2-1, the full variable domain is DVKVTQSSRYLVKRTGEKVFLECVQDMDHENMFWYRQDPGLGLRLIYFSYDVKMKEKGDIPEGYSVSREKKERFSLILESASTNQTSMYLCASSFLGGVAGNEQFFGPGTRLTVL.

This clone was seen a handful of times. This chain links TRBV4-1 with TRBJ2-3, with D possibly matching TRBD2 (5 bases). The germline CDR1 and CDR2 sequences are MGHRA and YSYEKL. V gave up 2 bases and J gave up 3 bases, with 15 bases separating them. CDR3 size: 16 residues. The CDR3 bases are TGCGCCAGCAGCCAACGGCCACGGGGTGGAACAGATACGCAGTATTTT. Encoded protein: CASSQRPRGGTDTQYF.

This clone has a handful of counts. This chain connects TRBV6-1 to TRBJ1-1; perhaps TRBD1 as D (5 bases). This CDR3 contains 13 residues. Trimming took off 3 bases at V and 7 bases at J, with 12 bases between the two ends. CDR1 is MNHNS, CDR2 SASEGT, per germline. The CDR3 here is CASSDGRGFEAFF. For the CDR3, the DNA is TGTGCCAGCAGTGACGGGAGGGGTTTTGAAGCTTTCTTT.

This chain uses TRBV15 with TRBJ2-5; 9 bases align to TRBD2. The CDR3 has 15 amino acids. Trimming removed 1 base from V and 3 bases from J; junction bases left unmatched: 3. The germline CDR1 and CDR2 sequences are LNHNV and YYDKDF (reference sequence). CDR3 residues: CATSRGTSEEETQYF. CDR3 nucleotide sequence: TGTGCCACCAGCAGAGGGACTAGCGAAGAAGAGACCCAGTACTTC.

In its sample, this clone was seen a few times. The chain links TRBV19 to TRBJ1-4, with TRBD1 identical over 9 bases. With 6 bases clipped from V and 7 bases from J, the junction kept 6 bases outside the gene matches. Germline-derived CDR1 and CDR2 are LNHDA and SQIVND (reference sequence). The CDR3 covers 14 residues. CDR3 loop: CASRNRGRGEKLFF. In nucleotides, the CDR3 is TGTGCCAGTAGAAACAGGGGGCGAGGTGAAAAACTGTTTTTT. The full variable domain, with the rest looked up from reference TRBV19 and TRBJ1-4, is DGGITQSPKYLFRKEGQNVTLSCEQNLNHDAMYWYRQDPGQGLRLIYYSQIVNDFQKGDIAEGYSVSREKKESFPLTVTSAQKNPTAFYLCASRNRGRGEKLFFGSGTQLSVL.

This clone was seen a few times. The chain couples TRBV19 to TRBJ1-6, with D possibly TRBD1 on 6 matching bases. The V gene lost 6 bases and the J gene lost 5 bases, with 8 bases spanning the gap. Germline assignment: CDR1 LNHDA and CDR2 SQIVND (reference sequence). CDR3 length: 13 residues. The CDR3 protein is CASRHRDNSPLHF. The CDR3, as DNA: TGTGCCAGTAGGCACAGGGATAATTCACCCCTCCACTTT.

The J gene is TRBJ1-1, the V gene TRBV4-2; D ambiguous. V lost 4 bases, J lost 1 base, and 13 bases lay in between. CDR3 length: 15 amino acids. In germline, CDR1 is LGHNA, CDR2 YNFKEQ. The CDR3: CASSLSGEQNTEAFF. DNA of the CDR3: TGTGCCAGCAGCCTGAGCGGGGAGCAGAACACTGAAGCTTTCTTT.

This clone was seen a few times. The chain recombines TRBV4-1 with TRBJ1-1; D is possibly TRBD1 (5 bases). V dropped 7 bases and J dropped 0 bases, with 9 bases sitting between them. This CDR3 comprises 13 residues. From germline, CDR1 is MGHRA and CDR2 YSYEKL. This CDR3 is CASKDTMNTEAFF. DNA of the CDR3: TGCGCCAGCAAGGACACGATGAACACTGAAGCTTTCTTT.

This chain connects TRBV4-2 to TRBJ2-5; TRBD2 aligns across 9 bases. CDR1 LGHNA and CDR2 YNFKEQ come from the germline V gene. The CDR3 is made up of 14 amino acids. Germline trimming cut 4 bases from V and 6 bases from J; bases unmatched to any gene: 6. CDR3 sequence reads: CASSLTAGGKTQYF. The CDR3, as DNA: TGTGCCAGCAGCCTGACGGCGGGGGGGAAGACCCAGTACTTC.

J is TRBJ1-1 and V is TRBV30; maybe TRBD1 (6 bases). Trimming pared 2 bases from V and 5 bases from J, leaving 12 bases between. Germline loops: CDR1 GTSNPN, CDR2 SVGIG (reference sequence). The CDR3 covers 13 residues. CDR3 residues: CAWSWVQGTEAFF. The CDR3 DNA reads TGTGCCTGGAGTTGGGTACAGGGTACTGAAGCTTTCTTT.

This rearrangement joins TRBV6-4 to TRBJ1-4, with 7 bases fitting TRBD1. The CDR3 is 14 residues long. The V gene end was trimmed by 1 base and the J gene end by 7 bases; junction bases not matched to a gene: 3. Germline assignment: CDR1 MRHNA and CDR2 SNTAGT. CDR3 DNA sequence: TGTGCCAGCAGTGACTACAGGGGAAGTGAAAAACTGTTTTTT. This translates into CASSDYRGSEKLFF.

A few counts support this clone. The chain is built from TRBV7-7 and TRBJ2-2; no firm D call. Germline CDR1 reads SSHAT; CDR2 reads FNYEAQ (reference sequence). The CDR3 consists of 15 residues. V lost 6 bases, J lost 2 bases, and 13 bases lay in between. DNA of the CDR3: TGTGCCAGCAGGCATATACTGTCTAACACCGGGGAGCTGTTTTTT. Protein product: CASRHILSNTGELFF.

Note on this clone: The identical CDR3 is also encoded by other nucleotide sequences in the sample. The V and J genes are TRBV29-1 and TRBJ1-2; maybe TRBD1 (5 bases). Trimming cost V 7 bases and J 4 bases, with 19 bases left between them. Germline CDR1 SQVTM, CDR2 ANQGSEA. The CDR3 has 14 residues. CDR3: CSARSRGSSYGYTF. The CDR3, as DNA: TGCAGCGCCCGAAGTAGGGGTAGTTCCTATGGCTACACCTTC.

This clone was detected only a few times. The V and J genes are TRBV15 and TRBJ2-3; 7 bases line up with TRBD1. Trimming cost V 10 bases and J 4 bases; bases outside gene matches: 8. The germline V gene has CDR1 LNHNV and CDR2 YYDKDF (reference sequence). There are 13 residues in the CDR3. The CDR3 reads CAIGTEVADTQYF. The CDR3 coding sequence is TGTGCCATCGGGACAGAGGTTGCAGATACGCAGTATTTT.

This chain links TRBV27 with TRBJ2-7; possibly TRBD1 for D (5 bases). With 5 bases removed from V and 3 bases from J, the gap between germline ends came to 17 bases. The CDR3 totals 15 residues. Germline V gene sequence: CDR1 MNHEY, CDR2 SMNVEV (reference sequence). This CDR3 reads CASSGRQTAVYEQYF. CDR3 nucleotide sequence: TGTGCCAGCAGTGGCAGACAGACTGCAGTCTACGAGCAGTACTTC.

About this clone: One junction end disagrees with the germline gene, perhaps due to a read error. The chain recombines TRBV5-1 with TRBJ2-3; TRBD1 aligns across 10 bases. The CDR3 runs 15 residues. Germline-derived CDR1 and CDR2 are SGHRS and YFSETQ. CDR3 region: CASRSGTGATDTQCF. CDR3 bases: TGCGCCAGCAGATCCGGGACAGGGGCGACAGATACGCAGTGTTTT.

This chain links TRBV6-5 with TRBJ2-7, with D maybe TRBD1 (5 bases). V lost 5 bases and J lost 1, with 12 bases in between. The CDR3 consists of 14 residues. Germline V gene lookup returns CDR1 MNHEY and CDR2 SVGAGI. This CDR3 is CASSTQAPSYEQYF. The CDR3 bases are TGTGCCAGCAGTACACAGGCCCCATCCTACGAGCAGTACTTC.

The chain carries TRBV5-1 and TRBJ2-7; 7 nucleotides line up with TRBD1. Trimming cost V 4 bases and J 2 bases; bases outside gene matches: 6. This CDR3 is built from 14 residues. The germline V gene has CDR1 SGHRS and CDR2 YFSETQ. DNA for the CDR3: TGCGCCAGCAGCATAAGGACAGGAGCCTACGAGCAGTACTTC. Its translation is CASSIRTGAYEQYF.

The rearrangement joins TRBV11-3 to TRBJ2-5; 7 nucleotides line up with TRBD2. Germline values: CDR1 SGHNT, CDR2 YENEEA. The CDR3 runs 15 residues. The V segment lost 2 bases and the J segment 4 bases; nucleotides outside the gene matches: 7. The CDR3 loop reads CASSLRGTTGETQYF. The CDR3 nucleotides are TGTGCCAGCAGCTTAAGAGGGACTACGGGAGAGACCCAGTACTTC.

This sequence joins TRBV19 and TRBJ2-2, with D maybe TRBD2 (5 bases). This CDR3 region has 15 residues. Germline V gene data show CDR1 as LNHDA and CDR2 as SQIVND (reference sequence). Trimming took 9 bases from V and 6 from J, leaving 20 bases between them. The CDR3 nucleotides read TGTGCCAGCAAAGAACAGCGGTCTGGCTCCGGGGAGCTGTTTTTT. This encodes CASKEQRSGSGELFF.

This clone was seen a few times. The chain couples TRBV29-1 to TRBJ1-2; a possible D gene is TRBD1 (5 bases). From germline, CDR1 is SQVTM and CDR2 ANQGSEA. Trimming removed 4 bases from V and 2 bases from J, with 11 bases in between. The CDR3 extends over 13 amino acids. The CDR3 sequence is CSVATGGNYGYTF. The CDR3, as DNA: TGCAGCGTTGCTACAGGAGGGAACTATGGCTACACCTTC. The full variable domain, rest sourced from reference TRBV29-1 and TRBJ1-2, is SAVISQKPSRDICQRGTSLTIQCQVDSQVTMMFWYRQQPGQSLTLIATANQGSEATYESGFVIDKFPISRPNLTFSTLTVSNMSPEDSSIYLCSVATGGNYGYTFGSGTRLTVV.

V gene TRBV7-9 combines with J gene TRBJ1-1; 7 nucleotides line up with TRBD1. V shed 1 base and J 3 bases; nucleotides not matched to a gene: 2. The V gene's germline CDR1 is SEHNR and CDR2 FQNEAQ (reference sequence). The CDR3 is 14 amino acids. Written as DNA, the CDR3 is TGTGCCAGCAGCTTAGTACAGGGGCACACTGAAGCTTTCTTT. This sequence encodes CASSLVQGHTEAFF.

There are a few counts of this clone. V gene TRBV5-1 combines with J gene TRBJ1-2; 7 bases are a match to TRBD1. Germline V gene sequence: CDR1 SGHRS, CDR2 YFSETQ. Losses at the gene ends were 0 bases for V and 2 bases for J; bases not matched to a gene: 7. The CDR3 spans 16 residues. CDR3 in amino acids: CASSLDRGPKNYGYTF. The CDR3 nucleotides read TGCGCCAGCAGCTTGGACAGGGGCCCTAAAAACTATGGCTACACCTTC.

V and J are TRBV10-2 and TRBJ1-2; D remains ambiguous. The V end lost 6 bases, the J end lost 4 bases, and 12 bases lay between the germline ends. This CDR3 contains 13 residues. CDR1 and CDR2 from the germline V gene are WSHSY and SAAADI. Written as DNA, the CDR3 is TGCGCCAGCAGCGACTCCAGTTTCTATGGCTACACCTTC. Translation gives CASSDSSFYGYTF.

The chain links TRBV7-9 to TRBJ1-1; tentatively, D is TRBD1 (6 bases). V lost 5 bases and J 4 bases, leaving 17 bases between the germline ends. The CDR3 is 15 amino acids. In germline, CDR1 is SEHNR, CDR2 FQNEAQ (reference sequence). For the CDR3, the DNA is TGTGCCAGCAGCCCCTGGGGGGGGCACGGCACTGAAGCTTTCTTT. Its protein is CASSPWGGHGTEAFF.

This chain connects TRBV30 to TRBJ2-7, with 9 bases that match TRBD1. Germline V gene data show CDR1 as GTSNPN and CDR2 as SVGIG (reference sequence). The CDR3 loop spans 15 amino acids. V trimming: 2 bases; J trimming: 3 bases; junction bases outside the gene matches: 8. The CDR3, as DNA: TGTGCCTGGAGTCTATCCGGGACAGGGATCTACGAGCAGTACTTC. This translates into CAWSLSGTGIYEQYF.